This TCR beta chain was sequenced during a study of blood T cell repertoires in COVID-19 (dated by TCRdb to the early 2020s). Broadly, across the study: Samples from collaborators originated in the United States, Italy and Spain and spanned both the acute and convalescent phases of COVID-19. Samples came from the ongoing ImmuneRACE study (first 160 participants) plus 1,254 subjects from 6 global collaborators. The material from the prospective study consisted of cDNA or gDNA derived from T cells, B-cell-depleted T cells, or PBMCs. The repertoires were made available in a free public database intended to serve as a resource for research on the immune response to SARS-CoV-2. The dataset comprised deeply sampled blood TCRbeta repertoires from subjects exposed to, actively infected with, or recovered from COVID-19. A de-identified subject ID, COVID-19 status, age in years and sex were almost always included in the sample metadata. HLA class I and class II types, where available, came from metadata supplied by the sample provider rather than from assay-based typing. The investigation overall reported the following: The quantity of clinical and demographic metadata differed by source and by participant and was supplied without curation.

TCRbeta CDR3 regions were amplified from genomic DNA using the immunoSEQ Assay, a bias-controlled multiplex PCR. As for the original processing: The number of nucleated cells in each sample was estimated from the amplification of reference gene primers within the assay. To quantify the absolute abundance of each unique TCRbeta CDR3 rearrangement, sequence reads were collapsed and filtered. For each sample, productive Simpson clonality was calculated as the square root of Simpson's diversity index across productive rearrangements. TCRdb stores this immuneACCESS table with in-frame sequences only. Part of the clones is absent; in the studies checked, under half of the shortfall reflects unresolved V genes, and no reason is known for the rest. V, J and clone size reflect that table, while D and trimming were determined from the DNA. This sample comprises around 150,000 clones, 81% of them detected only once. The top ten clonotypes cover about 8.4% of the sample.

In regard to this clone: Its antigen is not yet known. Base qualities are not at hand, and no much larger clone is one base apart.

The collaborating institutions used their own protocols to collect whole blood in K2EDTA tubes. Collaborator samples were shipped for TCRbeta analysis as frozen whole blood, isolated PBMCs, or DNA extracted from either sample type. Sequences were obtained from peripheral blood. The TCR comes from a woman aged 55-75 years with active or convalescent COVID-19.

The sequenced DNA is TGTGCCAGCAGCTTTCCCCCCCCCTTCACCGGGGAGCTGTTTTTT. It encodes CASSFPPPFTGELFF. The chain employs TRBV7-2 and TRBJ2-2, with no confident D gene call. The CDR3 starts with the cysteine, ends with the phenylalanine, and has 15 residues. Only the CDR3 part of the read is kept: 45 bases, read in frame from the first base. The germline V gene yields SGHTA for CDR1 and FQGNSA for CDR2. Trimming costs V 3 bases and J 4 bases, and their ends lie 12 bases apart.